The 23 T cell receptor beta chains given below trace back to one sample, sequenced in a study of T cells in Graves' hyperthyroidism and ophthalmopathy. Amplified TCR beta CDR3 regions came from RNA transcripts. An initial round of RT-PCR targeting the TCR CDR3 relied on the HTBI primer set. From the multiplex PCR reads, TCRdb called clonotypes with MiXCR, one entry per CDR3 protein. This sample yields under 400,000 distinct CDR3 sequences, of which just under 25% are seen a single time; roughly 80% belongs to the top ten. The sample taken for sequencing was blood. These receptors were obtained from a man in his fifties with Graves' hyperthyroidism.

The chain recombines TRBV24-1 with TRBJ1-5; 10 bases align to TRBD1. Germline trimming cut 4 bases from V and 3 bases from J; bases unmatched to any gene: 5. This CDR3 has 16 residues. Looked up from germline, CDR1 is KGHDR and CDR2 is SFDVKD. The CDR3: CATSEPGTGDNQPQHF. As DNA, the CDR3 is TGTGCCACCAGTGAACCTGGGACAGGGGACAATCAGCCCCAGCATTTT.

In its sample, this clonotype was seen a few times. The chain has TRBV10-3 and TRBJ2-4; the D gene is possibly TRBD2 (6 bases). In germline, CDR1 is ENHRY, CDR2 SYGVKD. V lost 8 bases to trimming and J lost 3 bases, with 14 bases between them. The CDR3 runs 14 residues. CDR3 region: CAISSGVVKNIQYF. The CDR3 coding sequence is TGTGCCATCTCGTCGGGGGTGGTCAAAAACATTCAGTACTTC.

The rearrangement links TRBV5-1 to TRBJ2-7; no reliable D call. The CDR3 runs 15 residues. V lost 4 bases, J lost 2 bases, and 16 bases lay in between. Germline V gene lookup returns CDR1 SGHRS and CDR2 YFSETQ. CDR3 DNA: TGCGCCAGCAGCCTTACCACCCCTCCAGCCTACGAGCAGTACTTC. Protein sequence: CASSLTTPPAYEQYF.

The rearrangement uses TRBV19 and TRBJ1-5; maybe TRBD1 (5 bases). Germline V CDR1 and CDR2: LNHDA, SQIVND (reference sequence). The CDR3 loop spans 15 amino acids. The V end was cut by 3 bases, the J end by 0 bases, with 9 bases between. The CDR3 is CASSMGRLSNQPQHF. For the CDR3, the DNA is TGTGCCAGTAGTATGGGGCGGCTTAGCAATCAGCCCCAGCATTTT. Complete variable domain (other parts from reference TRBV19 and TRBJ1-5): DGGITQSPKYLFRKEGQNVTLSCEQNLNHDAMYWYRQDPGQGLRLIYYSQIVNDFQKGDIAEGYSVSREKKESFPLTVTSAQKNPTAFYLCASSMGRLSNQPQHFGDGTRLSIL.

The gene calls are TRBV10-3 and TRBJ1-5; unclear D gene. Germline CDR1 is ENHRY and CDR2 is SYGVKD. This CDR3 contains 15 residues. Trimming removed 3 bases from V and 5 bases from J, with 14 bases in between. The CDR3 sequence: CAISDPGGPDQPQHF. CDR3 DNA: TGTGCCATCAGTGATCCTGGCGGCCCGGATCAGCCCCAGCATTTT.

At least ten counts were recorded for this clonotype. The rearrangement uses TRBV12-3 or TRBV12-4 and TRBJ2-1; D possibly corresponds to TRBD1 (6 bases). This CDR3 contains 13 residues. Trimming removed 5 bases from V and 3 bases from J, with 8 bases in between. CDR3 DNA: TGTGCCAGCAGTCAGGACAGCTACAATGAGCAGTTCTTC. It specifies CASSQDSYNEQFF.

This clonotype showed up many times. V usage is TRBV7-3 and J usage is TRBJ2-1, with 9 bases identical to TRBD2. This CDR3 is built from 17 residues. V gave up 5 bases and J gave up 4 bases; unmatched junction bases: 12. The germline CDR1 and CDR2 sequences are SGHTA and FQGTGA. The CDR3 reads CASSPTRLAGEYNEQFF. The CDR3 nucleotides are TGTGCCAGCAGCCCGACCCGCTTAGCGGGGGAATACAATGAGCAGTTCTTC. Based on the CDR3 plus reference TRBV7-3 and TRBJ2-1, the full variable domain is GAGVSQTPSNKVTEKGKYVELRCDPISGHTALYWYRQSLGQGPEFLIYFQGTGAADDSGLPNDRFFAVRPEGSVSTLKIQRTERGDSAVYLCASSPTRLAGEYNEQFFGPGTRLTVL.

CDR3: CASSTLQGANTGELFF. CDR3 coding DNA: TGTGCCAGTAGTACCCTACAGGGTGCGAACACCGGGGAGCTGTTTTTT. The V call is TRBV19, the J call TRBJ2-2; a possible D gene is TRBD1 (6 bases). Germline assignment: CDR1 LNHDA and CDR2 SQIVND (reference sequence). The V end was cut by 4 bases, the J end by 0 bases, with 12 bases between. The CDR3 consists of 16 residues.

The chain links TRBV6-1 to TRBJ2-3; the D call may be TRBD1 or TRBD2 (5 bases each). Germline V gives CDR1 MNHNS, CDR2 SASEGT. V lost 5 bases to trimming and J lost 6 bases, with 12 bases between them. The CDR3 consists of 13 residues. In DNA, the CDR3 is TGTGCCAGCAGTTATTCCAGGGAGGATACGCAGTATTTT. As protein: CASSYSREDTQYF.

This clonotype appeared a few times. The chain has TRBV7-2 and TRBJ1-4; D uncertain. The CDR3 is 12 residues long. The V gene's germline CDR1 is SGHTA and CDR2 FQGNSA. Trimming shortened V by 5 bases and J by 7 bases, and 8 bases separated the two germline ends. For the CDR3, the DNA is TGTGCCAGCAGCCCTTCCCGTGAAAAACTGTTTTTT. Translated, it gives CASSPSREKLFF.

The chain has TRBV3-1 and TRBJ2-7; D is uncertain. This CDR3 is 15 amino acids long. Trimming removed 0 bases at V and 2 bases at J, with 11 bases between. In germline, CDR1 is LGHDT, CDR2 YNNKEL (reference sequence). The CDR3 nucleotides are TGTGCCAGCAGCCAAGATTGGCGGAGACCCTACGAGCAGTACTTC. Translation gives CASSQDWRRPYEQYF.

The CDR3 nucleotides read TGCGCCAGCAGCTCTACTAGCGTTAGCACAGATACGCAGTATTTT. Its translation is CASSSTSVSTDTQYF. The chain recombines TRBV5-1 with TRBJ2-3; 7 bases agree with TRBD2. The CDR3 has 15 amino acids. Germline values: CDR1 SGHRS, CDR2 YFSETQ. V was clipped by 3 bases and J by 0 bases; unmatched bases: 4.

There are a few counts of this clonotype. The chain joins TRBV20-1 to TRBJ2-3, with D maybe TRBD2 (5 bases). From germline, CDR1 is DFQATT and CDR2 SNEGSKA (reference sequence). The CDR3 has 13 residues. The V end lost 3 bases, the J end lost 2 bases, and 9 bases lay between the germline ends. CDR3 sequence: CSASERITDTQYF. In nucleotides, the CDR3 is TGCAGTGCTAGTGAGCGGATCACAGATACGCAGTATTTT.

This clonotype was observed many times. The genes are TRBV18 and TRBJ1-1; 7 bases fit TRBD1. The CDR3 is 14 amino acids. V was clipped by 6 bases and J by 4 bases; unmatched bases: 8. Germline CDR1 KGHSH, CDR2 LQKENI. The CDR3 region is CASSPGTDSTEAFF. The CDR3 bases are TGTGCCAGCTCCCCCGGGACAGATAGCACTGAAGCTTTCTTT. Together with reference TRBV18 and TRBJ1-1, the CDR3 gives the full variable domain: NAGVMQNPRHLVRRRGQEARLRCSPMKGHSHVYWYRQLPEEGLKFMVYLQKENIIDESGMPKERFSAEFPKEGPSILRIQQVVRGDSAAYFCASSPGTDSTEAFFGQGTRLTVV.

As to this clonotype: A much more abundant neighbour one base away suggests this may be a read error. This chain uses TRBV24-1 with TRBJ2-1; D is perhaps TRBD2 (5 bases). CDR3 length: 16 residues. Germline CDR1 is KGHDR and CDR2 is SFDVKD. This chain's CDR3 is CATSDPSSGSYNEQLF. The CDR3 DNA sequence: TGTGCCACCAGTGACCCCTCGAGCGGCTCCTACAATGAGCAGCTCTTC.

This clonotype was seen a handful of times. The V call is TRBV12-3 or TRBV12-4, the J call TRBJ2-5; maybe TRBD2 (6 bases). This CDR3 spans 15 amino acids. Between the trimmed V and J ends, which lost 5 bases and 1 base, there was a span of 14 bases. The CDR3 here is CASSPPGSGQETQYF. The CDR3 coding sequence is TGTGCCAGCAGTCCTCCCGGGAGTGGCCAAGAGACCCAGTACTTC.

The J gene is TRBJ2-7, the V gene TRBV7-6; either TRBD1 or TRBD2 may supply D (5 bases each). V shed 1 base and J shed 4 bases, with 14 bases lying between them. The germline gives CDR1 SGHVS, CDR2 FNYEAQ. This CDR3 contains 15 residues. CDR3 protein: CASSLEEGTVYEQYF. The DNA of the CDR3 is TGTGCCAGCAGCTTAGAAGAAGGGACGGTATACGAGCAGTACTTC. The variable domain in full, with the rest retrieved from reference TRBV7-6 and TRBJ2-7, is GAGVSQSPRYKVTKRGQDVALRCDPISGHVSLYWYRQALGQGPEFLTYFNYEAQQDKSGLPNDRFSAERPEGSISTLTIQRTEQRDSAMYRCASSLEEGTVYEQYFGPGTRLTVT.

This rearrangement joins TRBV9 to TRBJ2-3; D possibly corresponds to TRBD1 (5 bases). The germline V gene encodes CDR1 SGDLS and CDR2 YYNGEE. The V end lost 4 bases, the J end lost 0 bases, and 9 bases lay between the germline ends. The CDR3 runs 14 residues. CDR3 DNA sequence: TGTGCCAGCAGCACTCAGGGTAGCACAGATACGCAGTATTTT. Translation gives CASSTQGSTDTQYF.

The genes are TRBV6-1 and TRBJ1-3; D unresolved. The V gene's germline CDR1 is MNHNS and CDR2 SASEGT. The CDR3 length is 15 residues. V lost 2 bases, J lost 0 bases, and 8 bases lay in between. The CDR3 DNA sequence: TGTGCCAGCAGTGAACGTTGGGCCTCTGGAAACACCATATATTTT. Its translation is CASSERWASGNTIYF.

The V call is TRBV28, the J call TRBJ1-6; D unclear. The CDR3 contains 15 residues. Germline V lookup: CDR1 MDHEN, CDR2 SYDVKM. V lost 7 bases to trimming and J lost 0 bases, with 10 bases between them. The CDR3 reads CASTELSSYNSPLHF. The CDR3 nucleotides are TGTGCCAGCACCGAACTGAGCTCCTATAATTCACCCCTCCACTTT. The variable domain in full, with the rest retrieved from reference TRBV28 and TRBJ1-6, is DVKVTQSSRYLVKRTGEKVFLECVQDMDHENMFWYRQDPGLGLRLIYFSYDVKMKEKGDIPEGYSVSREKKERFSLILESASTNQTSMYLCASTELSSYNSPLHFGNGTRLTVT.

V and J are TRBV10-3 and TRBJ2-1; TRBD2 agrees at 9 bases. The CDR3 spans 16 residues. CDR1 is ENHRY, CDR2 SYGVKD, per germline. J was trimmed by 1 base and V by 3 bases; bases with no gene match: 4. CDR3 loop: CAISDLAGNSYNEQFF. The CDR3 DNA sequence: TGTGCCATCAGTGATCTAGCGGGAAATTCCTACAATGAGCAGTTCTTC.

This sequence joins TRBV30 and TRBJ1-5, with 11 nucleotides matching TRBD1. Germline V gene data show CDR1 as GTSNPN and CDR2 as SVGIG (reference sequence). The CDR3 totals 15 residues. Germline trimming cut 3 bases from V and 5 bases from J; bases unmatched to any gene: 6. The CDR3 is CAWRGQGVPDQPQHF. The CDR3 DNA is TGTGCCTGGAGGGGACAGGGGGTACCAGATCAGCCCCAGCATTTT.

This clonotype was counted at least ten times. The V call is TRBV14, the J call TRBJ2-7; perhaps TRBD1 as D (5 bases). Deletions cut 5 bases from V and 6 bases from J, with 17 bases between. CDR1 and CDR2 from the germline V gene are SGHDN and FVKESK. There are 14 residues in the CDR3. CDR3 protein: CASSSRGAVSEQYF. CDR3 bases: TGTGCCAGCAGCAGCCGTGGGGCGGTATCCGAGCAGTACTTC.